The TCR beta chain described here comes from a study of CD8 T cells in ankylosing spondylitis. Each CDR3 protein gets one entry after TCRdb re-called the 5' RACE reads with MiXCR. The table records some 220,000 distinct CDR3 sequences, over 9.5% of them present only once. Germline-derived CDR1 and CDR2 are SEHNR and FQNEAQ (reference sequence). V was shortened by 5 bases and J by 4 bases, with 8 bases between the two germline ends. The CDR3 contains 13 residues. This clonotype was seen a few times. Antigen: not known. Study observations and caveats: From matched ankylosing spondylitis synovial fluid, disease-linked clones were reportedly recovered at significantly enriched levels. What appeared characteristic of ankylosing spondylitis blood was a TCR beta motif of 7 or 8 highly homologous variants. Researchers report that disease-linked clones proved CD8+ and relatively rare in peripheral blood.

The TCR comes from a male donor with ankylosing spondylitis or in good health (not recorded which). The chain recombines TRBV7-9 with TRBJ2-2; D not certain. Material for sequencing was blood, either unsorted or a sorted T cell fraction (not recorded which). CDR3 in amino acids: CASSPGFTGELFF. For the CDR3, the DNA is TGTGCCAGCAGCCCAGGATTCACCGGGGAGCTGTTTTTT.